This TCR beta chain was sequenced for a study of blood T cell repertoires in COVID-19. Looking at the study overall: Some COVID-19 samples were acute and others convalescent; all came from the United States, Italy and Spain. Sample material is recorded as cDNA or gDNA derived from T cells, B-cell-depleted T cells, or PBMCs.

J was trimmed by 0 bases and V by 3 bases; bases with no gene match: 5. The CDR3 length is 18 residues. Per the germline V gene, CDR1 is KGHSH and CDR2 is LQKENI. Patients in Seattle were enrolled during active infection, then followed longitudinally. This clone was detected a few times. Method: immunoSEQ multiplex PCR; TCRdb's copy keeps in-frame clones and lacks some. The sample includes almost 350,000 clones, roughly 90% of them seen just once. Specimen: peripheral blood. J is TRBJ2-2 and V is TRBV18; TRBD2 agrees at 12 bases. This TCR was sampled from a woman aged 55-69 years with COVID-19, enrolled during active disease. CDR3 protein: CASSPMGLAGANTGELFF. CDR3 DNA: TGTGCCAGCTCACCTATGGGACTAGCGGGCGCGAACACCGGGGAGCTGTTTTTT.